The following is a T cell receptor beta chain sequence with its context. Its target is unknown. This CDR3 has 15 residues. CDR1 and CDR2 (germline): MNHEY, SVGAGI. V was trimmed by 0 bases and J by 2 bases, leaving 10 bases between them. Upon completion of more than eight days in culture, CD4+ T cells were isolated. Confirmation by PCR established that the person had SARS-CoV-2 infection between March and December 2020. BNT162b2 vaccine or mRNA-1273 vaccine was given to participants in two doses. These data belong to a study of vaccination effects on CD4 cells after COVID-19. Turning to the study itself: The authors sampled three convalescent patients early and late after vaccination. A few million PBMC per well received approximately 10 IU/ml IL-2 and 9.5 to 10 ug/ml peptides in culture.

Sequenced by immunoSEQ multiplex PCR; TCRdb stores in-frame clones only, minus some. The table has about 50,000 clones, under 85% seen once. This chain links TRBV6-5 with TRBJ1-2, with D tentatively TRBD1 (5 bases). The source is a human donor who had a prior SARS-CoV-2 infection. The sequencing here drew on CD4+ T cells from PBMCs cultured without peptide, taken after COVID-19 vaccination. The CDR3 loop is CASSYSPGTNYGYTF. The CDR3 region has the DNA TGTGCCAGCAGTTACTCGCCAGGGACCAACTATGGCTACACCTTC.